This section outlines one T cell receptor (beta chain) sequence together with its context. Its antigen remains undetermined. No much larger clone is present one base from it, and per-base qualities are unavailable. Whole blood was collected in K2EDTA tubes by collaborating institutions according to the institutions' own protocols. For TCRbeta analysis, collaborators shipped samples as frozen whole blood, isolated PBMCs, or DNA extracted from either of those sample types. Unmatched junction bases come to 7, with V trimmed by 4 bases and J by 6 bases. CDR1 and CDR2 (SGHNT, YENEEA) derive from the germline V gene. Counted from cysteine to phenylalanine, this CDR3 has 16 amino acids. Only the CDR3 region is kept as DNA, spanning 48 bases read in frame from base 1. The data were obtained in a study of blood T cell repertoires in COVID-19 (dated by TCRdb to about 2020). Some background on the complete study: Samples from collaborators originated in the United States, Italy and Spain and spanned both the acute and convalescent phases of COVID-19. The prospective study material was composed of cDNA or gDNA derived from T cells, B-cell-depleted T cells, or PBMCs. Subjects who had been exposed to COVID-19, were actively infected with it, or had recovered from it provided the deeply sampled blood TCRbeta repertoires that made up the dataset. A freely available public database, intended as a resource for researchers studying the immune response to SARS-CoV-2, is where the repertoires were released. The samples were drawn from two sources: the first 160 participants of the ongoing ImmuneRACE study, and 1,200 or so subjects contributed by 6 global collaborators. Sample metadata almost always included a de-identified subject ID, COVID-19 status, age in years and sex. Where HLA class I and class II types were available, the types were taken from metadata supplied by the sample provider, not from assay-based typing. The paper's findings and limits, for the study overall: The quantity of clinical and demographic metadata differed by source and by participant and was supplied without curation.

The immunoSEQ Assay, a bias-controlled multiplex PCR, was used to amplify TCRbeta CDR3 regions from genomic DNA. As for the authors' bioinformatics: The number of nucleated cells in each sample was estimated from the amplification of reference gene primers within the assay. To quantify the absolute abundance of each unique TCRbeta CDR3 rearrangement, sequence reads were collapsed and filtered. For each sample, productive Simpson clonality was calculated as the square root of Simpson's diversity index over productive rearrangements. The clones in this table, taken by TCRdb from immuneACCESS, are in-frame only. Not every clone is retained; where verified, under half of the shortfall comes from an unresolved V gene, and the cause of the rest is unknown. V, J and clone size are taken as reported in that table, and D and trimming were inferred from the DNA itself. In this sample the table shows 200,000 to 300,000 clones, approximately 84% of which occur a single time. The biggest ten clones account for roughly 8.6% of the sample.

This clonotype was sampled from a human donor in a cohort sampled during active COVID-19. The sequence is built from TRBV11-3 and TRBJ2-1; TRBD2 matches 12 bases in the middle. The specimen sequenced was peripheral blood. The nucleotide sequence is TGTGCCAGCAGCTCTTACCTAGCGGGAGGGATCAATGAGCAGTTCTTC. This translates into CASSSYLAGGINEQFF.